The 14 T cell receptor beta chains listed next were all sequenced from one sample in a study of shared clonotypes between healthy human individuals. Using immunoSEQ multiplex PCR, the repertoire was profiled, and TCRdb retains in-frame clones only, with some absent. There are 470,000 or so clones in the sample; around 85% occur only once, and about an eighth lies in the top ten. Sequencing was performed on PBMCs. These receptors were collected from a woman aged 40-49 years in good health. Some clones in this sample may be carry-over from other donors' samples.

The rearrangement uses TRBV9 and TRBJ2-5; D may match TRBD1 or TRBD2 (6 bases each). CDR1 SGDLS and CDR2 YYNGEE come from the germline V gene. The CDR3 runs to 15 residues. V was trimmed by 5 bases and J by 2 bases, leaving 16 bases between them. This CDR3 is CASSKGGGLQETQYF. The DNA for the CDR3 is TGTGCCAGCAGTAAAGGGGGAGGTCTACAAGAGACCCAGTACTTC.

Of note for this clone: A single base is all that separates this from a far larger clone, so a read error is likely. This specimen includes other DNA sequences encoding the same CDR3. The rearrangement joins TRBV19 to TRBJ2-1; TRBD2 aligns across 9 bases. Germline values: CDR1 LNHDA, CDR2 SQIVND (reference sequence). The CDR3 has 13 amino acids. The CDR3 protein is CASSIWTSVEQFF. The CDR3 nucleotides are TGTGCCAGCAGTATTTGGACTAGCGTTGAGCAGTTCTTC.

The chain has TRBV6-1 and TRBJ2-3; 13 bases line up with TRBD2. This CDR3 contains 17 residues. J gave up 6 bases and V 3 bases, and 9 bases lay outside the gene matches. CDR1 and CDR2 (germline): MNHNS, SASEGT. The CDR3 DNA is TGTGCCAGCAGTGACCGAGGACTAGCGGGAGAAGGCGATACGCAGTATTTT. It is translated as CASSDRGLAGEGDTQYF.

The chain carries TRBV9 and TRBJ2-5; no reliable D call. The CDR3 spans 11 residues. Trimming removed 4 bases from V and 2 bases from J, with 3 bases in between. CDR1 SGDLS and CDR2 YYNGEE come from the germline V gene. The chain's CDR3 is CASSSQETQYF. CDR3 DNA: TGTGCCAGCAGCAGTCAAGAGACCCAGTACTTC.

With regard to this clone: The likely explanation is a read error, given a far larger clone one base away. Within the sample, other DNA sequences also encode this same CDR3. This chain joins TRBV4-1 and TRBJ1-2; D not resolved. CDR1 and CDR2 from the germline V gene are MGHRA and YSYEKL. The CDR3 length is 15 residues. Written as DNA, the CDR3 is TGCGCCAGTAGCCAAGATCTTCACCTTAACTATGGCTACACCTTC. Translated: CASSQDLHLNYGYTF.

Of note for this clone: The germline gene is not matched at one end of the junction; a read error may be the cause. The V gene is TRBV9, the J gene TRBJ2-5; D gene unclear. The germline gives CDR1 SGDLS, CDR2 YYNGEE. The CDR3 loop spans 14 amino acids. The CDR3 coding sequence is TGTGCCAGCAGCGTAGCCCAGGCCCAAGATACCCAGTACTTC. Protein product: CASSVAQAQDTQYF.

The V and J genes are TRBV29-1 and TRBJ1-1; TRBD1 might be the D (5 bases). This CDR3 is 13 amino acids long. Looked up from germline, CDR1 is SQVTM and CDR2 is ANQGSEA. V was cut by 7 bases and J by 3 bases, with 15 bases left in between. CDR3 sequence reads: CSAAGATYTEAFF. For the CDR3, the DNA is TGCAGCGCCGCCGGGGCGACTTACACTGAAGCTTTCTTT.

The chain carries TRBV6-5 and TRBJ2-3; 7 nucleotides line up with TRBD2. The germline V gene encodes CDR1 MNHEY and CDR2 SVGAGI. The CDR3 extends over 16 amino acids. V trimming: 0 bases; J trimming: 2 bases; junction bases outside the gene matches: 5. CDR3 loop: CASSYSAGEYTDTQYF. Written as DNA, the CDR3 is TGTGCCAGCAGTTACTCGGCGGGAGAATACACAGATACGCAGTATTTT.

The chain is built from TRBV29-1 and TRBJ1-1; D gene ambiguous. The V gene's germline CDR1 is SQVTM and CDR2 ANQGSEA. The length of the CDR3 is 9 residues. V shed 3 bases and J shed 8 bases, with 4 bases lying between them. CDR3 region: CSVDREAFF. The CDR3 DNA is TGCAGCGTTGACAGGGAAGCTTTCTTT.

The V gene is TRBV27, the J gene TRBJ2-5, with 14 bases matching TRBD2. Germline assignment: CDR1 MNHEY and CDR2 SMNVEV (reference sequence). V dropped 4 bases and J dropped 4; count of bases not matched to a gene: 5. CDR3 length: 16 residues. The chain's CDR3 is CASSSTSGRAGETQYF. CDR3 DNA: TGTGCCAGCAGTTCGACTAGCGGGAGGGCCGGAGAGACCCAGTACTTC.

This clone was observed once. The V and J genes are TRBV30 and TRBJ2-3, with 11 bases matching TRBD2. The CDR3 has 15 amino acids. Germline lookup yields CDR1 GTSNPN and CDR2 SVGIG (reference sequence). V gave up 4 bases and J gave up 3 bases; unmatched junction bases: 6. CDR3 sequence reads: CAWTPGTSGTDTQYF. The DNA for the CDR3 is TGTGCCTGGACCCCCGGGACTAGCGGAACAGATACGCAGTATTTT.

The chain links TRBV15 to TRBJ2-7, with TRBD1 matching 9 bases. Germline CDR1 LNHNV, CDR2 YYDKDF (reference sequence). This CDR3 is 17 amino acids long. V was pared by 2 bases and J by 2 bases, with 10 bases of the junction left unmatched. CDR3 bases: TGTGCCACCAGCAGAAACCCTGTGGGGACAGGGACCTACGAGCAGTACTTC. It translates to CATSRNPVGTGTYEQYF.

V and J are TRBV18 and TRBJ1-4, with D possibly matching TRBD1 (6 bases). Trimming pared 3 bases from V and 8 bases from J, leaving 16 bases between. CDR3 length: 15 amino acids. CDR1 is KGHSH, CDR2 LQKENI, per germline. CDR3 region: CASSPDTRGREKLFF. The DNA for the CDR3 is TGTGCCAGCTCACCGGACACCCGGGGGCGGGAAAAACTGTTTTTT.

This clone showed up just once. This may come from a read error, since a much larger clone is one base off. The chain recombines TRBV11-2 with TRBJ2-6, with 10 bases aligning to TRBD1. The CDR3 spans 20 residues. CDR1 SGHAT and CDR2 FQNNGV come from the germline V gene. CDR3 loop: CASSLDGPTGGGSGANVLAF. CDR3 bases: TGTGCCAGCAGCTTAGATGGGCCGACAGGGGGCGGCTCTGGGGCCAACGTCCTGGCTTTC.